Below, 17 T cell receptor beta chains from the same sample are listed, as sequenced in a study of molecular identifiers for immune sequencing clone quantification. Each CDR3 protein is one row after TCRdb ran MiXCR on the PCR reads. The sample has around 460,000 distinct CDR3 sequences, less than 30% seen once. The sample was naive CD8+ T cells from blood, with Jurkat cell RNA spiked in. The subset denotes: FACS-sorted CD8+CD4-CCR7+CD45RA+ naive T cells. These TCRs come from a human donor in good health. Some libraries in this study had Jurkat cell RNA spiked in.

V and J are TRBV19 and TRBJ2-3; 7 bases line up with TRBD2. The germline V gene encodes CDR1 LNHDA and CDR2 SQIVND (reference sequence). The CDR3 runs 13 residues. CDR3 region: CVSWGGSTDTQYF. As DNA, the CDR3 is TGTGTCAGCTGGGGGGGGAGCACAGATACGCAGTATTTT.

As DNA, the CDR3 is TGTGCCAGCTCACCACTCTCTAATGAGCAGTTCTTC. It encodes CASSPLSNEQFF. The rearrangement links TRBV18 to TRBJ2-1; D remains unclear. The germline gives CDR1 KGHSH, CDR2 LQKENI. V dropped 1 base and J dropped 7 bases, with 5 bases sitting between them. The CDR3 has 12 residues. The full variable domain, with the rest looked up from reference TRBV18 and TRBJ2-1, is NAGVMQNPRHLVRRRGQEARLRCSPMKGHSHVYWYRQLPEEGLKFMVYLQKENIIDESGMPKERFSAEFPKEGPSILRIQQVVRGDSAAYFCASSPLSNEQFFGPGTRLTVL.

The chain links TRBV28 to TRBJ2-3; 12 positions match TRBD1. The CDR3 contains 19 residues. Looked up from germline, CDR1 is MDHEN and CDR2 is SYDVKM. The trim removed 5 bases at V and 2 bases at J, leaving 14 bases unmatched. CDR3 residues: CASSTGTGGYYRATDTQYF. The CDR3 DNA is TGTGCCAGCAGTACCGGGACAGGGGGCTACTACAGGGCCACAGATACGCAGTATTTT. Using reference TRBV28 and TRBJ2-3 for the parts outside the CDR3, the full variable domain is DVKVTQSSRYLVKRTGEKVFLECVQDMDHENMFWYRQDPGLGLRLIYFSYDVKMKEKGDIPEGYSVSREKKERFSLILESASTNQTSMYLCASSTGTGGYYRATDTQYFGPGTRLTVL.

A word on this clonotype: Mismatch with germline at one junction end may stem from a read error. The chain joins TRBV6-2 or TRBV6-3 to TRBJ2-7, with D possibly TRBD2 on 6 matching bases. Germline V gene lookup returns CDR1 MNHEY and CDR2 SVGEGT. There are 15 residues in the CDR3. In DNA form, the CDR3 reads TGTGCCGGCAGTTACGGGGACTTCAGGGCCTACGAGCAGTACTTC. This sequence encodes CAGSYGDFRAYEQYF.

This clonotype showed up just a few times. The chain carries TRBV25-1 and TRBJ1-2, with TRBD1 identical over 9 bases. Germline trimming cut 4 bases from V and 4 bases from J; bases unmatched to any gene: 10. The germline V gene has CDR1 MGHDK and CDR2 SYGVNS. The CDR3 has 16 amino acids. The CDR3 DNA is TGTGCCAGCAGTGCCGCCCCCACGGACAGGGGCTATGGCTACACCTTC. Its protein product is CASSAAPTDRGYGYTF.

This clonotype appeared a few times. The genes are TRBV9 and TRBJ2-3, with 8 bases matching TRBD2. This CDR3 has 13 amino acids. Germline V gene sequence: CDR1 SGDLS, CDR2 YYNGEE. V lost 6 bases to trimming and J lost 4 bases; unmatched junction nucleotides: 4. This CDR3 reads CASTGGAADTQYF. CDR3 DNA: TGTGCCAGCACCGGGGGGGCCGCAGATACGCAGTATTTT. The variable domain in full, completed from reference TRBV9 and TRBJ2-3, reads DSGVTQTPKHLITATGQRVTLRCSPRSGDLSVYWYQQSLDQGLQFLIQYYNGEERAKGNILERFSAQQFPDLHSELNLSSLELGDSALYFCASTGGAADTQYFGPGTRLTVL.

CDR3 nucleotide sequence: TGTGCCCTACCCCGGAGGTTGCCCTACGAGCAGTACTTC. Amino acid sequence: CALPRRLPYEQYF. The rearrangement joins TRBV24-1 to TRBJ2-7; tentative D call: TRBD2 (5 bases). V was cut by 12 bases and J by 2 bases, with 16 bases left in between. The CDR3 contains 13 residues. In germline, CDR1 is KGHDR, CDR2 SFDVKD.

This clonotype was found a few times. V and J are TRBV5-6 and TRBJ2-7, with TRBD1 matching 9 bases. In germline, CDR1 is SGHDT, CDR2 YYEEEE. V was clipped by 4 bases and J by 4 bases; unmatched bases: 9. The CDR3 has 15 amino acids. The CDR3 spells CASSLRDRDYYEQYF. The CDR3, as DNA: TGTGCCAGCAGCCTCCGGGACAGGGACTATTACGAGCAGTACTTC.

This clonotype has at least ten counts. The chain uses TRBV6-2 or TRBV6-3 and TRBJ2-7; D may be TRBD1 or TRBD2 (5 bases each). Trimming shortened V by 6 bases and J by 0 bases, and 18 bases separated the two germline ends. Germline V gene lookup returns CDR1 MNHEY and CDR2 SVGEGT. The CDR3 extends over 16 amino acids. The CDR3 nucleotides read TGTGCCAGCAGCCCTCCGGGACGCCGAAGCTCCTACGAGCAGTACTTC. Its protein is CASSPPGRRSSYEQYF.

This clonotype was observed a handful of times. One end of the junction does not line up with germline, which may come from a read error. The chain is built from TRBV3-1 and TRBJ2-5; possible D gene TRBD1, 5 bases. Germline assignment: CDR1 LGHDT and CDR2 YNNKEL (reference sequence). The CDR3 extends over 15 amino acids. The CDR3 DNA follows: TGTGCCAGCAGCCAAGGGGCGTTAGGGGCAGAGGCCCAGTACTTC. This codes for CASSQGALGAEAQYF.

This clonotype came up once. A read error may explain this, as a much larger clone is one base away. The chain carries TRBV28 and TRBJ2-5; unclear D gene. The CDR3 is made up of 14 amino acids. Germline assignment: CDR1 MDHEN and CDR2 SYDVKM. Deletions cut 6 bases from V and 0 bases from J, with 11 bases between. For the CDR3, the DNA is TGTGCCAGCAGCGAGCGCCTGCACCAAGAGACCCAGTACTTC. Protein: CASSERLHQETQYF.

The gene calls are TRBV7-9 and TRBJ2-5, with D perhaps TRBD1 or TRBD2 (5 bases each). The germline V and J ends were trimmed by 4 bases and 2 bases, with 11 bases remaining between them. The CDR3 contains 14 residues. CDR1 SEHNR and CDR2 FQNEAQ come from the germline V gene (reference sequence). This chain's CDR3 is CASSWDPEQETQYF. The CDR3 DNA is TGTGCCAGCAGCTGGGACCCCGAGCAAGAGACCCAGTACTTC.

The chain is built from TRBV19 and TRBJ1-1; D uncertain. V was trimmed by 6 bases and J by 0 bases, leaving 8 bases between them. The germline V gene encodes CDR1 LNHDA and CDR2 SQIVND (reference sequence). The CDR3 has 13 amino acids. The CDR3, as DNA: TGTGCCAGTAGCCACGAATTGAACACTGAAGCTTTCTTT. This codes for CASSHELNTEAFF.

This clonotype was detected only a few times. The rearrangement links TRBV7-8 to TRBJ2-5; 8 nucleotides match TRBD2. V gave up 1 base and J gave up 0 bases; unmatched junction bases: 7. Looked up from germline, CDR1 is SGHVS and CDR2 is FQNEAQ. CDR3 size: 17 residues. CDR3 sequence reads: CASSLGGLGAYQETQYF. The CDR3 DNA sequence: TGTGCCAGCAGCTTAGGGGGACTAGGGGCGTACCAAGAGACCCAGTACTTC.

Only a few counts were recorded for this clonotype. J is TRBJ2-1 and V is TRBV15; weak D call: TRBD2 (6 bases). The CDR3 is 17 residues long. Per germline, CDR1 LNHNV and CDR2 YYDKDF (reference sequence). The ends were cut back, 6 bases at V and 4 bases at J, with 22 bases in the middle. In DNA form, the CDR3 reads TGTGCCACCAGTATCGAATCCTCAGCGGGCAATTACAATGAGCAGTTCTTC. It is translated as CATSIESSAGNYNEQFF.

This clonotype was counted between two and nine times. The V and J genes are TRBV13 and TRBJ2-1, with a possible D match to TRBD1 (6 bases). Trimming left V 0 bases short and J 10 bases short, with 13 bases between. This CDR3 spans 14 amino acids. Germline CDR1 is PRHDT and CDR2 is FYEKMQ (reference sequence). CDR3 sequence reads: CASSLGYGGGEQFF. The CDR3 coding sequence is TGTGCCAGCAGCTTAGGCTATGGGGGCGGGGAGCAGTTCTTC.

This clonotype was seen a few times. DNA for the CDR3: TGTGCCAGCGACGGGCAGGCAGGTCAGCCCCAGCATTTT. It encodes CASDGQAGQPQHF. The J gene is TRBJ1-5, the V gene TRBV12-3 or TRBV12-4; unclear D gene. The CDR3 runs 13 residues. Trimming shortened V by 8 bases and J by 6 bases, and 14 bases separated the two germline ends.